Shown below are 4 T cell receptor beta chains from a single sample sequenced in a study of blood T cell repertoires in COVID-19. The data were produced by immunoSEQ multiplex PCR, yet TCRdb's version contains in-frame clones alone and is incomplete. This sample has 350,000 or so clones, with roughly 90% found just once. The sequencing input was PBMCs or T cells enriched from blood (not recorded which). The receptors come from a woman aged 30 to 39 who had recovered from COVID-19.

The rearrangement links TRBV3-1 (or the pseudogene TRBV3-2) to TRBJ2-3; D is uncertain. V was shortened by 5 bases and J by 2 bases, with 14 bases between the two germline ends. The CDR3 length is 15 residues. Germline V gene sequence: CDR1 LGHDT, CDR2 YNNKEL (reference sequence). In DNA, the CDR3 is TGTGCCAGCAGCTCCGGTGCCTACGACACAGATACGCAGTATTTT. Its protein is CASSSGAYDTDTQYF.

This clone was picked up one time. The V and J genes are TRBV19 and TRBJ1-2, with D tentatively TRBD1 (6 bases). The CDR3 is made up of 11 amino acids. V was pared by 6 bases and J by 7 bases, with 9 bases between. Germline V lookup: CDR1 LNHDA, CDR2 SQIVND (reference sequence). CDR3 sequence: CASSTGIGYTF. CDR3 DNA: TGTGCCAGTAGCACAGGGATTGGCTACACCTTC.

This chain joins TRBV7-3 and TRBJ2-7; TRBD2 agrees at 10 bases. V was pared by 5 bases and J by 6 bases, with 10 bases of the junction left unmatched. The CDR3 spans 15 residues. Germline-derived CDR1 and CDR2 are SGHTA and FQGTGA. CDR3 bases: TGTGCCAGCAGCCCCCGGACTAGCGGCTTGGGCGAGCAGTACTTC. Translating gives CASSPRTSGLGEQYF.

J is TRBJ1-2 and V is TRBV4-1; 12 bases agree with TRBD1. The ends lost 2 bases at V and 7 bases at J; junction bases unmatched: 8. The germline CDR1 and CDR2 sequences are MGHRA and YSYEKL. The CDR3 is 16 amino acids. CDR3 loop: CASSQNRDRGPVGYTF. CDR3 nucleotide sequence: TGCGCCAGCAGCCAAAACCGGGACAGGGGGCCCGTTGGCTACACCTTC.